What follows are 15 T cell receptor beta chains derived from one specimen sequenced in a study of blood T cell repertoires in COVID-19 (dated by TCRdb to 2019 to 2021). The library was generated by the immunoSEQ multiplex PCR assay. As stored in TCRdb, this immuneACCESS dataset retains in-frame rearrangements with V and J assigned. A fraction of the clones does not appear; measured against another copy, unresolved V genes explain less than half of the discrepancy, and the remainder lacks a known reason. In all, the sample holds 380,000 or so clones, and approximately 86% of those were seen once. Of the sample, about 7% is held by the ten largest clones. The sequenced sample was peripheral blood. These receptors all come from a woman aged 60 to 75 with COVID-19, enrolled during active disease.

The chain has TRBV19 and TRBJ2-6; D possibly corresponds to TRBD2 (7 bases). This CDR3 comprises 19 residues. CDR1 and CDR2 from the germline V gene are LNHDA and SQIVND (reference sequence). V dropped 9 bases and J dropped 3 bases, with 27 bases sitting between them. The CDR3 bases are TGTGCCAGCCGCTGGGGGGGCGCGGGGTCTATGAGTGGGGCCAACGTCCTGACTTTC. Protein product: CASRWGGAGSMSGANVLTF.

In nucleotides, the CDR3 is TGTGCCAGCAGCTTAGGCAGGGGGCGCGATGGCTACACCTTC. Protein: CASSLGRGRDGYTF. The V call is TRBV7-8, the J call TRBJ1-2; 8 bases match TRBD1. V trimming: 1 base; J trimming: 6 bases; junction bases outside the gene matches: 4. CDR1 is SGHVS and CDR2 is FQNEAQ in the germline V gene. CDR3 length equals 14 residues.

The J gene is TRBJ2-1, the V gene TRBV7-3; 13 positions agree with TRBD2. The germline V gene has CDR1 SGHTA and CDR2 FQGTGA. The CDR3 loop spans 18 amino acids. Unmatched junction bases numbered 11, after V lost 5 bases and J lost 4 bases. This CDR3 reads CASSPLGLAGASYNEQFF. The CDR3 DNA reads TGTGCCAGCAGCCCACTCGGACTAGCGGGGGCAAGTTACAATGAGCAGTTCTTC.

The V call is TRBV5-1, the J call TRBJ2-3; a possible D gene is TRBD2 (5 bases). Germline V gene lookup returns CDR1 SGHRS and CDR2 YFSETQ. Trimming shortened V by 7 bases and J by 0 bases, and 12 bases separated the two germline ends. The CDR3 length is 14 residues. The CDR3: CASGTRGSTDTQYF. In DNA, the CDR3 is TGCGCCAGCGGTACCCGGGGTAGCACAGATACGCAGTATTTT.

This rearrangement joins TRBV29-1 to TRBJ2-5; 8 positions match TRBD1. Trimming took 6 bases from V and 5 from J; bases not matched to a gene: 11. The germline V gene has CDR1 SQVTM and CDR2 ANQGSEA. The CDR3 has 14 residues. CDR3 in amino acids: CSVQGVALGETQYF. The CDR3 region has the DNA TGCAGCGTACAGGGGGTAGCATTGGGGGAGACCCAGTACTTC.

This clone has a handful of counts. This sequence joins TRBV9 and TRBJ2-2, with 8 bases aligning to TRBD1. Trimming removed 0 bases from V and 8 bases from J; junction bases left unmatched: 3. Looked up from germline, CDR1 is SGDLS and CDR2 is YYNGEE. The CDR3 loop spans 14 amino acids. CDR3 nucleotides: TGTGCCAGCAGCGTAGCACAGGGGGAGGGGGAGCTGTTTTTT. It is translated as CASSVAQGEGELFF.

This clone was counted between two and nine times. The chain carries TRBV4-1 and TRBJ1-4; 9 bases match TRBD1. The V gene's germline CDR1 is MGHRA and CDR2 YSYEKL. Unmatched junction bases numbered 3, after V lost 6 bases and J lost 4 bases. The CDR3 contains 14 residues. CDR3: CASRQGAFNEKLFF. The DNA for the CDR3 is TGCGCCAGCAGACAGGGGGCTTTTAATGAAAAACTGTTTTTT.

This sequence joins TRBV7-9 and TRBJ1-1; the D is unclear. Germline assignment: CDR1 SEHNR and CDR2 FQNEAQ (reference sequence). The CDR3 length is 14 residues. Trimming took off 3 bases at V and 4 bases at J, with 12 bases between the two ends. The CDR3: CASSLDGKVTEAFF. The CDR3 nucleotides read TGTGCCAGCAGCTTGGACGGGAAGGTCACTGAAGCTTTCTTT.

This chain joins TRBV5-1 and TRBJ1-6; D might be TRBD1 (5 bases). CDR3 size: 17 residues. The germline V and J ends were trimmed by 0 bases and 0 bases, with 10 bases remaining between them. In germline, CDR1 is SGHRS, CDR2 YFSETQ. The CDR3 sequence is CASSLGQISSYNSPLHF. In nucleotides, the CDR3 is TGCGCCAGCAGCTTGGGACAGATAAGCTCCTATAATTCACCCCTCCACTTT.

DNA for the CDR3: TGTGCCAGCAGTTATAGGGGGCAGGAAGCTTTCTTT. Translating it yields CASSYRGQEAFF. The rearrangement joins TRBV6-5 to TRBJ1-1; 7 positions agree with TRBD1. The CDR3 length is 12 residues. V trimming: 3 bases; J trimming: 8 bases; junction bases outside the gene matches: 3. Germline V gives CDR1 MNHEY, CDR2 SVGAGI.

This rearrangement joins TRBV11-2 to TRBJ2-7; 7 nucleotides line up with TRBD2. Germline V lookup: CDR1 SGHAT, CDR2 FQNNGV. The CDR3 spans 14 residues. The trim removed 5 bases at V and 3 bases at J, leaving 7 bases unmatched. CDR3 amino acids: CASSRRGIVYEQYF. CDR3 in DNA: TGTGCCAGCAGCCGGCGGGGGATTGTCTACGAGCAGTACTTC.

The chain couples TRBV19 to TRBJ1-1; a possible D gene is TRBD1 (5 bases). Germline CDR1 reads LNHDA; CDR2 reads SQIVND (reference sequence). Trimming stripped 2 bases from V and 5 bases from J, with 9 bases between. This CDR3 has 13 amino acids. CDR3 coding DNA: TGTGCCAGTAGTATATGGGGGGGGACTGAAGCTTTCTTT. This gives the protein CASSIWGGTEAFF.

V is TRBV3-1 (or the pseudogene TRBV3-2) and J is TRBJ1-2, with a possible D match to TRBD1 (6 bases). This CDR3 region has 13 residues. Looked up from germline, CDR1 is LGHDT and CDR2 is YNNKEL (reference sequence). The V end was cut by 4 bases, the J end by 11 bases, with 17 bases between. The CDR3 region has the DNA TGTGCCAGCAGCCCCCGGGGAGGGGGAGGATACACCTTC. Residues: CASSPRGGGGYTF.

This clone was counted a single time. The chain has TRBV3-1 (or the pseudogene TRBV3-2) and TRBJ1-4; 9 bases align to TRBD1. Germline values: CDR1 LGHDT, CDR2 YNNKEL (reference sequence). This CDR3 has 17 amino acids. J lost 3 bases, V lost 4 bases, and 9 bases had no gene match. The CDR3 is CASSPWTGEGANEKLFF. DNA of the CDR3: TGTGCCAGCAGCCCCTGGACAGGGGAGGGAGCTAATGAAAAACTGTTTTTT.

V is TRBV7-9 and J is TRBJ1-2; a possible D gene is TRBD1 (5 bases). The germline V gene has CDR1 SEHNR and CDR2 FQNEAQ (reference sequence). V lost 4 bases, J lost 4 bases, and 13 bases lay in between. This CDR3 has 14 amino acids. The chain's CDR3 is CASSSTVGLYGYTF. The CDR3 DNA sequence: TGTGCCAGCAGCTCGACAGTGGGTCTCTATGGCTACACCTTC.